A single sample is the source of the 3 T cell receptor beta chains below, sequenced in a study of T cells after yellow fever vaccination. TCRdb redid the calling of the 5' RACE reads with MiXCR, one entry per CDR3 protein. This table has 500,000 to 700,000 distinct CDR3 sequences, about a fifth appearing once. Material: PBMCs, obtained 15 days after the yellow fever booster vaccination. These TCRs come from a man aged 25-45 years who received the YFV17D yellow fever vaccine.

This clonotype was seen only a few times. This chain uses TRBV21-1 with TRBJ2-1; the table assigns TRBD1, which was not confirmed against the DNA. TRBV21-1 is termed a pseudogene. This CDR3 is built from 14 residues. This CDR3 is CASSSPTGEIEQFF. Written as DNA, the CDR3 is TGTGCCAGCAGCTCACCGACAGGGGAGATTGAGCAGTTCTTC.

In this sample, this clonotype turned up a few times. This may be a read error: a much more frequent sequence differs by one nucleotide. The DNA of the CDR3 is TGTGCCAGCAGCTCCGGGTATTCCTACGAGCAGTACTTC. Translated, it gives CASSSGYSYEQYF. The chain joins TRBV9 to TRBJ2-7, with D unresolved. Germline V gene lookup returns CDR1 SGDLS and CDR2 YYNGEE. Trimming took 4 bases from V and 1 from J, leaving 9 bases between them. The CDR3 contains 13 residues.

This clonotype was seen only a few times. The CDR3 sequence: CASSLETSGSGEQYF. The CDR3 DNA sequence: TGCGCCAGCAGCTTGGAAACTAGCGGGAGTGGGGAGCAGTACTTC. The chain combines TRBV5-1 with TRBJ2-7, with TRBD2 identical over 11 bases. The CDR3 contains 15 residues. Germline values: CDR1 SGHRS, CDR2 YFSETQ. Trimming cost V 0 bases and J 7 bases; bases outside gene matches: 6.